The clone carrying this T cell receptor (beta chain) was counted only a few times. Antigen specificity is unknown. This record comes from a study of response to subunit inactivated influenza vaccine. Findings and caveats of the study: After each seasonal influenza vaccination, few new T cells are recruited, the authors suggested.

TCRdb re-derived calls from the RT-PCR reads in MiXCR, one entry per CDR3 protein. The repertoire holds around 480,000 distinct CDR3 sequences, with 16% as singletons. This receptor was identified in a man aged 50 to 69 who received an inactivated influenza vaccine. The specimen comprised CD4+ T cells sorted from PBMCs, sampled around 2 years after vaccination.

CDR3 in DNA: TGCAGTGCTAGACTAGCGGGAGTGGATACGCAGTATTTT. This translates into CSARLAGVDTQYF. V usage is TRBV20-1 and J usage is TRBJ2-3, with 10 bases aligning to TRBD2. J lost 6 bases, V lost 2 bases, and 2 bases had no gene match. CDR3 length: 13 residues. The germline gives CDR1 DFQATT, CDR2 SNEGSKA (reference sequence).